The rows below give T cell receptor beta chains drawn from one sample of a study of blood T cell repertoires in COVID-19. Measured with immunoSEQ multiplex PCR; TCRdb has only the in-frame clones, and not every one. The sample gives roughly 35,000 clones, 90% of which show up once; about 12% is in the top ten. Material for sequencing was peripheral blood. The receptor source for this set is an older man with acute or convalescent COVID-19. Both conserved end residues are trimmed from each CDR3. The order of the fields is J gene, D gene, V gene, clone size, CDR3 protein. The D gene is left open where the match is weak. The size field is filled for only some rows; it gives once, few, many or a size class.

TRBJ1-2	NA	TRBV5-1	once	ASSLRQGPSYGYT
TRBJ2-3	TRBD1	TRBV2	NA	ASSPATGSLTDTQY
TRBJ2-7	NA	TRBV27	NA	ASSKSPGHPSYEQY
TRBJ2-2	NA	TRBV25-1	NA	ASSESRTANTGELF
TRBJ1-2	NA	TRBV28	NA	ASVDMRYGYT
TRBJ2-7	TRBD1	TRBV12-5	NA	ASGLALGQVSYEQY
TRBJ2-3	TRBD2	TRBV4-3	once	ASSQVLAGDDTQY
TRBJ2-2	NA	TRBV11-3	NA	ASSLTGGTGELF
TRBJ1-5	NA	TRBV19	NA	ASSIAGEGVQPQH
TRBJ1-5	TRBD1	TRBV6-2/TRBV6-3	NA	ASSYSNLGRGFNQPQH
TRBJ2-6	NA	TRBV28	NA	ASSTRSSGANVLT
TRBJ2-5	NA	TRBV7-9	NA	ASSLSGEETQY
TRBJ1-6	NA	TRBV28	NA	ASSFLTPDNSPLH
TRBJ2-3	NA	TRBV6-5	once	ASSLGQGKDTQY
TRBJ2-1	TRBD2	TRBV9	NA	ASSVVLAGDNEQF
TRBJ2-1	NA	TRBV14	NA	ASSLGGSYNEQF
TRBJ2-1	TRBD1	TRBV28	NA	ASSRVPGRTGGNEQF
TRBJ1-2	NA	TRBV7-9	NA	ASSPQGPKGYT
TRBJ1-4	TRBD1	TRBV9	NA	ASSAQGTNEKLF
TRBJ2-7	NA	TRBV2	NA	ASSDWASGTWD
TRBJ2-3	TRBD2	TRBV5-1	NA	ASSLGLAGEGDTQY
TRBJ2-2	TRBD1	TRBV6-4	NA	ASSKTGGTGELF
TRBJ1-1	NA	TRBV5-1	NA	ASSLDRDRYSEAF
TRBJ2-3	TRBD2	TRBV7-2	NA	ASSFASGYTDTQY
TRBJ1-5	NA	TRBV18	NA	ASSPTSNSNQPQH
TRBJ1-5	NA	TRBV3-1/TRBV3-2	NA	ASSQDSGFSNQPQH
TRBJ1-1	TRBD1	TRBV19	NA	ASGDTGANTEAF
TRBJ2-1	NA	TRBV6-1	NA	ASSWTAAYNEQF
TRBJ1-2	NA	TRBV19	once	ASSIQNYGYT
TRBJ2-5	NA	TRBV12-3/TRBV12-4	NA	ASSLGSPETQY
TRBJ2-2	NA	TRBV4-1	once	ASSQAWAAVLNTGELF
TRBJ2-5	TRBD2	TRBV9	NA	ASSPRLAGTLQETQY
TRBJ1-4	TRBD1	TRBV5-1	once	ASSRGQGEEKLF
TRBJ2-1	NA	TRBV5-1	NA	ASGEQGGYNEQF
TRBJ1-1	NA	TRBV11-2	NA	ASSLDPTGTEAF
TRBJ2-2	TRBD1	TRBV5-4	NA	ATPVVQGTNTGELF
TRBJ2-5	TRBD2	TRBV6-2/TRBV6-3	NA	ASSVRPRGETQY
TRBJ2-7	NA	TRBV21-1	NA	ASRLKGLSGQIIVPYEQY
TRBJ1-5	NA	TRBV18	NA	ASSPGRVSNQPQH
TRBJ1-1	TRBD1	TRBV29-1	NA	SVSGPAQGDTEAF
TRBJ2-3	NA	TRBV29-1	NA	SVGGQNRGSTDTQY
TRBJ2-1	TRBD2	TRBV6-2/TRBV6-3	NA	ASTPELAGVRNEQF
TRBJ2-1	TRBD2	TRBV7-3	once	ASSLVGGSSYNEQF
TRBJ1-3	NA	TRBV7-2	NA	ASSLAYGTGPADTIY
TRBJ2-3	TRBD1	TRBV27	few	ATADRGGTDTQY
TRBJ2-3	TRBD2	TRBV7-9	NA	ASSLTLGTSGTQY
TRBJ2-1	NA	TRBV5-1	NA	ASSYSGASSYNEQF
TRBJ2-1	TRBD1	TRBV19	NA	ASSVGQGDYNEQF
TRBJ2-1	TRBD2	TRBV9	NA	ASSVVAGGGNEQF
TRBJ2-1	TRBD2	TRBV5-4	NA	ASSLGLAGSEQF
TRBJ2-5	TRBD2	TRBV4-2	NA	ASSPGGGYKQETQY
TRBJ1-2	NA	TRBV29-1	NA	SVVSVDGYT